This is a list of T cell receptor beta chains from one sample in a study of shared clonotypes between healthy human individuals. Repertoires were generated with immunoSEQ multiplex PCR, while TCRdb's copy carries only in-frame clones and drops some. The repertoire holds millions of clones, with approximately 95% as singletons. The specimen sequenced was naive CD4+ T cells from PBMCs. The source is a man between 18 and 35 years old in good health. Some clones in this sample may be carry-over from other donors' samples. CDR3s include the opening cysteine and the closing phenylalanine or tryptophan. The D gene is left open where the match is weak. Size is stated for part of the rows, as once, few or many counts, or as a class when the clone is expanded.

clone_size	j_call	v_call	d_call	cdr3_aa	cdr3_nt
.	TRBJ2-3	TRBV5-1	.	CASSGGRGTDTQYF	TGCGCCAGCAGCGGGGGACGAGGAACAGATACGCAGTATTTT
few	TRBJ2-2	TRBV10-1	TRBD2	CASSDGGRVTGELFF	TGCGCCAGCAGTGACGGCGGGAGGGTAACCGGGGAGCTGTTTTTT
.	TRBJ1-3	TRBV19	.	CASSAWTDSGNTIYF	TGTGCCAGTAGTGCTTGGACCGACTCTGGAAACACCATATATTTT
.	TRBJ1-3	TRBV19	.	CASSGGWNTIYF	TGTGCCAGTAGTGGGGGCTGGAACACCATATATTTT
.	TRBJ2-1	TRBV5-4	.	CASSSRVPLGNEQFF	TGTGCCAGCAGCTCCCGGGTCCCCCTAGGGAATGAGCAGTTCTTC
.	TRBJ2-1	TRBV10-2	TRBD2	CASNSGTSMRGEQFF	TGCGCCAGCAATTCCGGGACTAGCATGCGAGGTGAGCAGTTCTTC
.	TRBJ1-6	TRBV5-1	.	CASSLWGWSSYNSPLHF	TGCGCCAGCAGCTTGTGGGGATGGAGCTCCTATAATTCACCCCTCCACTTT
.	TRBJ2-7	TRBV7-9	TRBD1	CASSFIRVGQRPYEQYF	TGTGCCAGCAGCTTCATACGGGTGGGACAGCGACCCTACGAGCAGTACTTC
.	TRBJ2-5	TRBV6-5	.	CASSLITGQETQYF	TGTGCCAGCAGCCTTATTACAGGTCAAGAGACCCAGTACTTC
.	TRBJ2-5	TRBV5-1	.	CASSGRTGQETQYF	TGCGCCAGCAGCGGCCGGACTGGGCAAGAGACCCAGTACTTC
.	TRBJ1-5	TRBV23-1	TRBD1	CASSQSGQGRNQPQHF	TGCGCCAGCAGTCAATCAGGACAGGGTCGCAATCAGCCCCAGCATTTT
.	TRBJ2-5	TRBV7-9	.	CASSLGTGRETQYF	TGTGCCAGCAGCTTGGGGACCGGCCGAGAGACCCAGTACTTC
.	TRBJ1-2	TRBV6-5	.	CASSYFPGDDHTF	TGTGCCAGCAGTTACTTTCCCGGGGACGATCACACCTTC
.	TRBJ2-4	TRBV11-3	.	CASSLGYAKNIQYF	TGTGCCAGCAGCTTAGGTTACGCCAAAAACATTCAGTACTTC
.	TRBJ2-7	TRBV5-4	TRBD1	CASSPGQGGFHEQYF	TGTGCCAGCAGCCCGGGACAGGGGGGCTTTCACGAGCAGTACTTC
.	TRBJ2-1	TRBV4-1	TRBD2	CASSQPGLAAYNEQFF	TGCGCCAGCAGCCAACCCGGACTAGCGGCTTACAATGAGCAGTTCTTC
.	TRBJ2-7	TRBV5-1	.	CASSLGVGPYEQYF	TGCGCCAGCAGCTTAGGGGTAGGACCCTACGAGCAGTACTTC
.	TRBJ2-7	TRBV9	TRBD1	CASSVTGTSYEQYF	TGTGCCAGCAGCGTGACAGGGACCTCCTACGAGCAGTACTTC
.	TRBJ2-3	TRBV5-4	TRBD1	CASSPGQGTSDTQYF	TGTGCCAGCAGTCCCGGACAGGGGACATCAGATACGCAGTATTTT
.	TRBJ1-3	TRBV7-9	.	CASSLVGRAIYF	TGTGCCAGCAGCTTAGTAGGACGGGCCATATATTTT
.	TRBJ2-7	TRBV14	.	CASSQGLVPSYEQYF	TGTGCCAGCAGCCAAGGACTAGTTCCATCCTACGAGCAGTACTTC
.	TRBJ2-7	TRBV11-2	TRBD1	CASRFGQGYEQYF	TGTGCCAGCAGATTCGGACAGGGATACGAGCAGTACTTC
.	TRBJ2-7	TRBV5-5	TRBD2	CASSLGGTSSYEQYF	TGTGCCAGCAGCTTGGGAGGGACTAGCTCCTACGAGCAGTACTTC